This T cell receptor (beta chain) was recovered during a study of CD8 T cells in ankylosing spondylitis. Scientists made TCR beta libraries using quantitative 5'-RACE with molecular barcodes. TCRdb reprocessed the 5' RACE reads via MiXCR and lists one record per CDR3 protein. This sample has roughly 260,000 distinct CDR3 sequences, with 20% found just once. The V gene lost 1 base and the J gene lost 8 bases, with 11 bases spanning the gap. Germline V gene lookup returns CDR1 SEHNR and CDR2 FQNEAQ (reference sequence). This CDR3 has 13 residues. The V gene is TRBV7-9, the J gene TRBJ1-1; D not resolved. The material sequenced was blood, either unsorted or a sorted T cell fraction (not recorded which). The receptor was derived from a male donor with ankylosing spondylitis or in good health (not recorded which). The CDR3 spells CASSLGASSEAFF. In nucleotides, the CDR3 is TGTGCCAGCAGCTTAGGGGCTTCTTCCGAAGCTTTCTTT.